The text below deals with one TCR beta chain. Per the original methods: It was from reference gene primer amplification that nucleated cell counts were estimated. Generated by immunoSEQ multiplex PCR, the TCRdb table keeps only in-frame clones and is missing some. V and J calls and clone size follow that table, whereas D and trimming were derived from the DNA. The data contain under 250,000 clones, approximately 82% of them singletons. CDR1 MNHEY and CDR2 SMNVEV come from the germline V gene (reference sequence). V lost 3 bases, J lost 8 bases, and 8 bases stayed unmatched. The CDR3 consists of 14 residues. This sample is part of a study of blood T cell repertoires in COVID-19. Background on the study: Whether acute or convalescent, the COVID-19 samples came from the United States, Italy and Spain. T cells, B-cell-depleted T cells, or PBMCs provided the cDNA or gDNA that served as material.

The J gene is TRBJ2-3, the V gene TRBV27; 7 nucleotides line up with TRBD2. The sample comprised peripheral blood. This sequence was found in a woman aged 45-65 years with acute or convalescent COVID-19. The DNA for the CDR3 is TGTGCCAGCAGTTTTGGAGCGACTAGCCGTACGCAGTATTTT. The encoded protein is CASSFGATSRTQYF.